One and the same sample provided the 23 T cell receptor beta chains below, sequenced in a study of yellow fever vaccine responses in identical twins. TCRdb re-analysed the RT-PCR reads in MiXCR, keeping a single row per CDR3 protein. This sample has 20,000 to 25,000 distinct CDR3 sequences, with roughly 80% found just once. Sequences were derived from T cells from blood (PBMCs), unsorted or a sorted subset (not recorded which), sampled before or after yellow fever vaccination (not recorded which). These receptor sequences come from a woman younger than 30 who received the yellow fever vaccine.

The chain links TRBV7-9 to TRBJ2-2; weak D call: TRBD1 (5 bases). The germline CDR1 and CDR2 sequences are SEHNR and FQNEAQ (reference sequence). The ends were cut back, 6 bases at V and 7 bases at J, with 9 bases in the middle. CDR3 size: 12 residues. The CDR3 nucleotides read TGTGCCAGCAGTGGGGCTGGCGGGGAGCTGTTTTTT. Translation: CASSGAGGELFF.

The V gene is TRBV3-1, the J gene TRBJ1-1; D gene ambiguous. This CDR3 is 14 amino acids long. CDR1 and CDR2 (germline): LGHDT, YNNKEL (reference sequence). V lost 1 base, J lost 1 base, and 7 bases lay in between. The CDR3 nucleotides read TGTGCCAGCAGCCAAGGGCGGAAGAACACTGAAGCTTTCTTT. Its protein is CASSQGRKNTEAFF. The whole variable domain, filled in from reference TRBV3-1 and TRBJ1-1, reads DTAVSQTPKYLVTQMGNDKSIKCEQNLGHDTMYWYKQDSKKFLKIMFSYNNKELIINETVPNRFSPKSPDKAHLNLHINSLELGDSAVYFCASSQGRKNTEAFFGQGTRLTVV.

The chain is built from TRBV20-1 and TRBJ2-7, with 10 nucleotides matching TRBD2. The CDR3 is 15 residues long. V trimming: 0 bases; J trimming: 3 bases; junction bases outside the gene matches: 5. Germline V gives CDR1 DFQATT, CDR2 SNEGSKA (reference sequence). CDR3 sequence (DNA): TGCAGTGCTAGAGATCCCGGGACTAGCGACTACGAGCAGTACTTC. Translation: CSARDPGTSDYEQYF.

The chain combines TRBV2 with TRBJ2-7, with TRBD2 as a possible D gene (6 bases). Per germline, CDR1 SNHLY and CDR2 FYNNEI. This CDR3 contains 14 residues. Trimming took off 2 bases at V and 0 bases at J, with 8 bases between the two ends. The CDR3 region has the DNA TGTGCCAGCAGTGAATTGGGAGGCTCCTACGAGCAGTACTTC. Residues: CASSELGGSYEQYF.

This clonotype has just a few counts. The chain combines TRBV18 with TRBJ2-5; 9 nucleotides line up with TRBD1. CDR1 is KGHSH and CDR2 is LQKENI in the germline V gene. This CDR3 comprises 17 residues. With V trimmed by 0 bases and J by 1 base, 6 bases remained unmatched. CDR3 residues: CASSPPRTGDPQETQYF. Written as DNA, the CDR3 is TGTGCCAGCTCACCACCCAGGACAGGGGATCCCCAAGAGACCCAGTACTTC.

V usage is TRBV18 and J usage is TRBJ1-6, with unresolved D. Germline V CDR1 and CDR2: KGHSH, LQKENI. Trimming pared 3 bases from V and 5 bases from J, leaving 8 bases between. This CDR3 is built from 14 residues. The CDR3 protein is CASSPGQDNSPLHF. The DNA of the CDR3 is TGTGCCAGCTCACCGGGCCAGGATAATTCACCCCTCCACTTT.

This chain's CDR3 is CSVRYNQETQYF. The CDR3 coding sequence is TGCAGCGTTAGGTATAACCAAGAGACCCAGTACTTC. V and J are TRBV29-1 and TRBJ2-5; no reliable D call. Germline CDR1 and CDR2: SQVTM and ANQGSEA. The CDR3 sequence is 12 residues long. V was cut by 5 bases and J by 0 bases, with 7 bases left in between.

The V gene is TRBV11-1, the J gene TRBJ2-3; 7 nucleotides line up with TRBD2. The V gene end was trimmed by 5 bases and the J gene end by 1 base; junction bases not matched to a gene: 9. Germline V gene data show CDR1 as SGHAT and CDR2 as FQDESV (reference sequence). There are 16 residues in the CDR3. The CDR3 reads CASSPRTRFGTDTQYF. CDR3 nucleotides: TGTGCCAGCAGCCCCCGGACTAGATTTGGCACAGATACGCAGTATTTT.

This clonotype was seen a few times. V is TRBV7-2 and J is TRBJ2-7; no reliable D call. V was cut by 1 base and J by 1 base, with 8 bases left in between. The germline gives CDR1 SGHTA, CDR2 FQGNSA. The CDR3 length is 14 residues. CDR3: CASSLVGSSYEQYF. CDR3 nucleotide sequence: TGTGCCAGCAGCTTAGTCGGCTCATCCTACGAGCAGTACTTC.

J is TRBJ2-7 and V is TRBV12-5, with a weak D call TRBD1 (6 bases). Trimming shortened V by 6 bases and J by 2 bases, and 20 bases separated the two germline ends. This CDR3 has 16 amino acids. CDR1 and CDR2 from the germline V gene are LGHNT and FRNRAP. The CDR3 DNA reads as TGTGCTAGTGGCACCGGCAGTTCAGGGGAGACCTACGAGCAGTACTTC. This encodes CASGTGSSGETYEQYF.

The rearrangement uses TRBV12-3 or TRBV12-4 and TRBJ2-7; no definite D call. This CDR3 has 12 amino acids. The V end lost 4 bases, the J end lost 2 bases, and 6 bases lay between the germline ends. CDR3 sequence (DNA): TGTGCCAGCAGTTCGCAAACCTACGAGCAGTACGTC. The encoded protein is CASSSQTYEQYV.

A remark on this clonotype: The junction shows a germline mismatch at one end, possibly a read error. The chain carries TRBV5-5 and TRBJ1-2, with 7 bases identical to TRBD1. The CDR3 is made up of 15 amino acids. CDR1 SGHKS and CDR2 YYEKEE come from the germline V gene (reference sequence). In DNA form, the CDR3 reads TGTGCCAGCAGATTGGCCACGGGACAGCTCTATGGCTACACCTTC. Its protein is CASRLATGQLYGYTF.

This chain uses TRBV28 with TRBJ1-2, with 8 bases matching TRBD1. Germline lookup yields CDR1 MDHEN and CDR2 SYDVKM. CDR3 length equals 15 residues. Trimming removed 3 bases from V and 7 bases from J; junction bases left unmatched: 10. The CDR3 region is CASSFPGQGLVGYTF. The CDR3 nucleotides are TGTGCCAGCAGTTTCCCCGGACAGGGTTTGGTTGGCTACACCTTC.

The genes are TRBV29-1 and TRBJ1-1; TRBD1 might be the D (5 bases). The V gene's germline CDR1 is SQVTM and CDR2 ANQGSEA. This CDR3 has 12 residues. Trimming removed 5 bases at V and 4 bases at J, with 11 bases between. CDR3 bases: TGCAGCGTTTCCGGACATCGCACTGAAGCTTTCTTT. This translates into CSVSGHRTEAFF. The full variable domain, its missing parts supplied by reference TRBV29-1 and TRBJ1-1, is SAVISQKPSRDICQRGTSLTIQCQVDSQVTMMFWYRQQPGQSLTLIATANQGSEATYESGFVIDKFPISRPNLTFSTLTVSNMSPEDSSIYLCSVSGHRTEAFFGQGTRLTVV.

The table lists this clonotype with a count of one. This chain joins TRBV10-3 and TRBJ2-1, with D possibly called TRBD1 or TRBD2 (5 bases each). V lost 3 bases to trimming and J lost 6 bases, with 9 bases between them. Germline V gene data show CDR1 as ENHRY and CDR2 as SYGVKD. CDR3 size: 13 residues. The CDR3 is CAISDKGTNEQFF. The CDR3 DNA follows: TGTGCCATCAGTGATAAGGGGACCAATGAGCAGTTCTTC.

In its sample, this clonotype was seen a few times. This chain links TRBV28 with TRBJ2-3, with 8 bases matching TRBD2. Unmatched junction bases numbered 7, after V lost 6 bases and J lost 2 bases. CDR1 and CDR2 (germline): MDHEN, SYDVKM. The CDR3 covers 15 residues. The CDR3 spells CASSQGRGDTDTQYF. DNA for the CDR3: TGTGCCAGCAGCCAGGGGCGGGGGGACACAGATACGCAGTATTTT.

The chain is built from TRBV3-1 and TRBJ1-1; D gene unclear. CDR3 size: 14 residues. Germline V gives CDR1 LGHDT, CDR2 YNNKEL (reference sequence). V lost 1 base, J lost 5 bases, and 11 bases lay in between. The CDR3 spells CASSQAEVRTEAFF. CDR3 in DNA: TGTGCCAGCAGCCAAGCGGAGGTTAGGACTGAAGCTTTCTTT.

The V call is TRBV4-3, the J call TRBJ2-7; D remains unclear. V was shortened by 0 bases and J by 4 bases, with 7 bases between the two germline ends. CDR1 is LGHNA and CDR2 is YSLEER in the germline V gene. This CDR3 contains 13 residues. The CDR3 here is CASSQEIRYEQYF. DNA of the CDR3: TGCGCCAGCAGCCAAGAGATCAGGTACGAGCAGTACTTC.

This chain links TRBV14 with TRBJ1-2; 10 nucleotides agree with TRBD1. The CDR3 covers 22 residues. CDR1 and CDR2 (germline): SGHDN, FVKESK. Trimming cost V 0 bases and J 0 bases; bases outside gene matches: 19. The CDR3 DNA reads as TGTGCCAGCAGCCAAGATTTGGTCTTATGGACAGGGGGTAGCATGTCTAACTATGGCTACACCTTC. Translation: CASSQDLVLWTGGSMSNYGYTF.

The chain employs TRBV7-6 and TRBJ2-2; D might be TRBD2 (6 bases). The germline CDR1 and CDR2 sequences are SGHVS and FNYEAQ. The ends were cut back, 5 bases at V and 0 bases at J, with 22 bases in the middle. The CDR3 length is 19 residues. The CDR3, as DNA: TGTGCCAGCAGCCTGGGACTTCCTCCCCTCAACGCGAACACCGGGGAGCTGTTTTTT. This sequence encodes CASSLGLPPLNANTGELFF.

This chain connects TRBV19 to TRBJ1-1; no definite D call. This CDR3 has 13 amino acids. V gave up 4 bases and J gave up 1 base, with 7 bases separating them. CDR1 is LNHDA and CDR2 is SQIVND in the germline V gene (reference sequence). The CDR3 sequence is CASSKDRNTEAFF. In nucleotides, the CDR3 is TGTGCCAGTAGTAAAGACCGGAACACTGAAGCTTTCTTT.

The J gene is TRBJ2-3, the V gene TRBV27, with D possibly called TRBD1 or TRBD2 (6 bases each). Trimming stripped 6 bases from V and 3 bases from J, with 16 bases between. This CDR3 has 15 amino acids. Germline loops: CDR1 MNHEY, CDR2 SMNVEV (reference sequence). The CDR3 reads CASSRRRRGTDTQYF. In DNA, the CDR3 is TGTGCCAGCAGCCGCAGGCGGAGGGGGACAGATACGCAGTATTTT.

The chain joins TRBV19 to TRBJ1-1, with TRBD1 as a possible D gene (6 bases). Germline CDR1 is LNHDA and CDR2 is SQIVND (reference sequence). V was trimmed by 7 bases and J by 1 base, leaving 10 bases between them. This CDR3 region has 13 residues. The chain's CDR3 is CASNSQGNTEAFF. The CDR3 coding sequence is TGTGCCAGTAACTCACAGGGGAACACTGAAGCTTTCTTT.